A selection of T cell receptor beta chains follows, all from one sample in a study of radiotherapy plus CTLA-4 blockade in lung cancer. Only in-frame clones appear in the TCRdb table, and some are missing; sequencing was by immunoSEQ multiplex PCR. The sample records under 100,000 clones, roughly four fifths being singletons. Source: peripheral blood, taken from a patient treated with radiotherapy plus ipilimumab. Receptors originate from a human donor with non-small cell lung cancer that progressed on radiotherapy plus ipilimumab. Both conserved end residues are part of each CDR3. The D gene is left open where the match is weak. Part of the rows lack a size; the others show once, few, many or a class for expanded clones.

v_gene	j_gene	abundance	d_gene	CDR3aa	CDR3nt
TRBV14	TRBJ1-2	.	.	CASSQGRNYGYTF	TGTGCCAGCAGCCAAGGCAGGAACTATGGCTACACCTTC
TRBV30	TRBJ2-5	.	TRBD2	CAWTPSGGGETQYF	TGTGCCTGGACCCCTAGCGGGGGGGGTGAGACCCAGTACTTC
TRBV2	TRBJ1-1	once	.	CASSEAQGGTEAFF	TGTGCCAGCAGTGAAGCGCAGGGAGGCACTGAAGCTTTCTTT
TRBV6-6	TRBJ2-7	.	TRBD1	CASSPLPQGAVEQYF	TGTGCCAGCAGTCCCCTCCCTCAGGGGGCAGTTGAGCAGTACTTC
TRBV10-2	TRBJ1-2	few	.	CASRGRSGDGYTF	TGCGCCAGCAGGGGACGTTCGGGGGATGGCTACACCTTC
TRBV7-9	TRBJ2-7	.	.	CASVRTYEQYF	TGTGCCAGCGTCAGGACCTACGAGCAGTACTTC
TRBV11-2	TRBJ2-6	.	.	CASSLTPGQVNVLTF	TGTGCCAGCAGCTTGACACCGGGACAAGTCAACGTCCTGACTTTC
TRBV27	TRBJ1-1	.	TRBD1	CASSIGTGLFTEAFF	TGTGCCAGCAGTATCGGGACAGGGCTTTTCACTGAAGCTTTCTTT
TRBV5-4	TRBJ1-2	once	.	CASSFRAIGGYGYTF	TGTGCCAGCAGCTTTCGAGCTATAGGGGGCTATGGCTACACCTTC
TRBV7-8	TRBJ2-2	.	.	CASSLAPSGSTGELFF	TGTGCCAGCAGCTTAGCGCCTTCGGGAAGCACCGGGGAGCTGTTTTTT
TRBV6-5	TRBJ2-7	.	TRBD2	CASRPLAGGEYEQYF	TGTGCCAGCAGGCCACTAGCGGGGGGGGAATACGAGCAGTACTTC
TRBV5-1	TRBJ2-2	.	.	CASSQLDTGELFF	TGCGCCAGCAGCCAATTGGACACCGGGGAGCTGTTTTTT
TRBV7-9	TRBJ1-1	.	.	CASSLGEPMNTEAFF	TGTGCCAGCAGCTTGGGTGAGCCCATGAACACTGAAGCTTTCTTT
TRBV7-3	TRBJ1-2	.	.	CASSLIGTYGYTF	TGTGCCAGCAGCTTAATCGGTACCTATGGCTACACCTTC
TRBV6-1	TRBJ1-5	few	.	CASNRDTSNQPQHF	TGTGCCAGCAATCGGGACACTAGCAATCAGCCCCAGCATTTT
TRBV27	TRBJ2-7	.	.	CASSSPDSYEQYF	TGTGCCAGCAGTTCCCCGGACAGCTACGAGCAGTACTTC